The entry that follows covers one T cell receptor beta chain sequence. J was trimmed by 3 bases and V by 5 bases; bases with no gene match: 16. The CDR3 spans 18 residues. In germline, CDR1 is LNHDA, CDR2 SQIVND (reference sequence). Data came from immunoSEQ multiplex PCR; TCRdb stores just in-frame clones and leaves some out. The sample lists under 250,000 clones, 85% seen once, with 5.5% to 7.5% in the top ten. This record belongs to a study of blood T cell repertoires in COVID-19. V usage is TRBV19 and J usage is TRBJ2-3; TRBD2 matches at 8 bases. The TCR comes from a woman aged 55-69 years with active or convalescent COVID-19. The source material was peripheral blood. The CDR3 reads CASSALAGGGLGTDTQYF. As DNA, the CDR3 is TGTGCCAGTAGTGCCCTGGCGGGAGGAGGATTAGGAACAGATACGCAGTATTTT. Full variable domain (outside the CDR3, taken from reference TRBV19 and TRBJ2-3): DGGITQSPKYLFRKEGQNVTLSCEQNLNHDAMYWYRQDPGQGLRLIYYSQIVNDFQKGDIAEGYSVSREKKESFPLTVTSAQKNPTAFYLCASSALAGGGLGTDTQYFGPGTRLTVL.